This TCR beta chain was found in a study of identical twins. To note about this clonotype: Its antigen is not known.

One entry per CDR3 protein results from TCRdb running MiXCR on the 5' RACE reads. The sample consists of around 450,000 distinct CDR3 sequences, approximately 15% of them appearing once. This CDR3 contains 20 residues. The ends lost 3 bases at V and 0 bases at J; junction bases unmatched: 17. From germline, CDR1 is MDHEN and CDR2 SYDVKM. Study-level results: Researchers reported weaker excess twin sharing in beta out-of-frame sequences. Diverse VJ usage suggested most zero-insertion clonotypes were not invariant T cells. Conclusions were based on cross-sectional statistical analysis, without following the same donors.

The sample was also linked to a second study, of yellow fever vaccine responses in identical twins.

J is TRBJ2-4 and V is TRBV28; 7 bases fit TRBD1. Sequencing was performed on CD4+ T cells sorted from blood. This clonotype originated in a woman aged 18-30 years in good health. The DNA of the CDR3 is TGTGCCAGCAGTTTCGGTGTTCAGGGGGTCCACAGGCTAGCCAAAAACATTCAGTACTTC. Its translation: CASSFGVQGVHRLAKNIQYF.